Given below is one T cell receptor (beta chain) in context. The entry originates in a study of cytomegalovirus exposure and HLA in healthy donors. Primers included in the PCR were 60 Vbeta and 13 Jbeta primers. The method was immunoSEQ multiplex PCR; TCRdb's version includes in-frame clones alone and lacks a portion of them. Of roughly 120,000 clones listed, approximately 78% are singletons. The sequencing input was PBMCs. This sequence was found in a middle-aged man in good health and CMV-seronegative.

CDR3 nucleotides: TGTGCCAGCTCACGGGAAGCGGGGGGCCACAGTGGCGGAGCAGAGACCCAGTACTTC. It codes for CASSREAGGHSGGAETQYF. V gene TRBV18 combines with J gene TRBJ2-5, with 9 bases that match TRBD2. V shed 4 bases and J 4 bases; nucleotides not matched to a gene: 19. The CDR3 extends over 19 amino acids. Per the germline V gene, CDR1 is KGHSH and CDR2 is LQKENI.